The rows below give T cell receptor beta chains drawn from one sample of a study of T-cell reconstitution after alpha-beta-depleted transplantation in children. TCRdb reprocessed the PCR reads via MiXCR and lists one record per CDR3 protein. The repertoire holds about 300,000 distinct CDR3 sequences, almost 8% seen once, with approximately 9.6% in the top ten. This sample comprised peripheral blood, obtained 360 days after TCRalphabeta/CD19-depleted stem cell transplant. These receptors came from a female patient between 2 and 15 years old who had a stem cell transplant for Fanconi anemia, so the T cells may come from the graft donor. CDR3s include the opening cysteine and the closing phenylalanine or tryptophan. The D gene is left open where the match is weak. For some rows the clone size is stated as once, few or many, or as a class when expanded; others skip it.

V: TRBV20-1; J: TRBJ2-4; D: .; size: .; CDR3: CSATVHRLPKAKNIQYF; DNA: TGCAGTGCTACGGTGCACAGGCTCCCAAAGGCCAAAAACATTCAGTACTTC
V: TRBV28; J: TRBJ1-1; D: .; size: many; CDR3: CASSPHGGTEAFF; DNA: TGTGCCAGCAGCCCTCACGGGGGAACTGAAGCTTTCTTT
V: TRBV15; J: TRBJ2-1; D: .; size: many; CDR3: CATSRARGSYNEQFF; DNA: TGTGCCACCAGCAGAGCCAGGGGCTCCTACAATGAGCAGTTCTTC
V: TRBV3-1; J: TRBJ2-7; D: TRBD2; size: many; CDR3: CASSLTSGRANEQYF; DNA: TGTGCCAGCAGCCTCACTAGCGGGAGGGCCAACGAGCAGTACTTC
V: TRBV20-1; J: TRBJ2-5; D: TRBD2; size: few; CDR3: CSARMNLAGGLETQYF; DNA: TGCAGTGCTAGAATGAACCTCGCGGGGGGGCTGGAGACCCAGTACTTC
V: TRBV6-2/TRBV6-3; J: TRBJ1-5; D: .; size: .; CDR3: CASDRPGQPQHF; DNA: TGTGCCAGCGACCGGCCGGGTCAGCCCCAGCATTTT
V: TRBV19; J: TRBJ2-2; D: .; size: .; CDR3: CASRSARELFF; DNA: TGTGCCAGTAGATCAGCTCGGGAGCTGTTTTTT
V: TRBV4-2; J: TRBJ2-1; D: .; size: many; CDR3: CASSLRDPGQIHEQFF; DNA: TGTGCCAGCAGCCTCAGGGACCCTGGGCAAATACATGAGCAGTTCTTC
V: TRBV7-2; J: TRBJ2-2; D: TRBD2; size: many; CDR3: CASSLFSGGDTGELFF; DNA: TGTGCCAGCAGCTTATTTAGCGGGGGGGACACCGGGGAGCTGTTTTTT
V: TRBV7-8; J: TRBJ2-7; D: .; size: .; CDR3: CASSGGTAYEQYF; DNA: TGTGCCAGCAGCGGGGGGACGGCCTACGAGCAGTACTTC
V: TRBV18; J: TRBJ2-5; D: .; size: .; CDR3: CASSPGTRGETQYF; DNA: TGTGCCAGCTCACCAGGGACCCGAGGAGAGACCCAGTACTTC
V: TRBV20-1; J: TRBJ2-7; D: .; size: many; CDR3: CSANDDDSDEQYF; DNA: TGCAGTGCCAACGACGACGACAGCGACGAGCAGTACTTC
V: TRBV3-1; J: TRBJ2-3; D: TRBD2; size: many; CDR3: CASSQDRYGAGKSPDTQYF; DNA: TGTGCCAGCAGCCAAGATCGATATGGAGCGGGAAAATCACCGGATACGCAGTATTTT
V: TRBV5-1; J: TRBJ2-1; D: TRBD1; size: many; CDR3: CASSGTGSYNEQFF; DNA: TGCGCCAGCAGCGGGACAGGGAGCTACAATGAGCAGTTCTTC
V: TRBV20-1; J: TRBJ1-6; D: TRBD1; size: few; CDR3: CSARDRRQGVYSPLHF; DNA: TGCAGTGCTAGAGATCGGCGGCAGGGGGTATATTCACCCCTCCACTTT
V: TRBV15; J: TRBJ1-2; D: .; size: few; CDR3: CATSREIGPQYGYTF; DNA: TGTGCCACCAGCAGAGAGATCGGGCCTCAATATGGCTACACCTTC
V: TRBV28; J: TRBJ2-7; D: TRBD2; size: many; CDR3: CASSFGLAGYEQYF; DNA: TGTGCCAGCAGTTTCGGACTAGCGGGGTACGAGCAGTACTTC
V: TRBV5-1; J: TRBJ1-2; D: .; size: few; CDR3: CASSRGDFLDYGYTF; DNA: TGCGCCAGCAGCCGGGGGGATTTCTTAGACTATGGCTACACCTTC
V: TRBV7-2; J: TRBJ2-4; D: .; size: few; CDR3: CASSFPLAKNIQYF; DNA: TGTGCCAGCAGCTTTCCTCTAGCCAAAAACATTCAGTACTTC
V: TRBV6-2/TRBV6-3; J: TRBJ2-1; D: TRBD2; size: few; CDR3: CASSYRLAGGNVYNEQFF; DNA: TGTGCCAGCAGTTACAGGCTAGCGGGGGGAAATGTCTACAATGAGCAGTTCTTC
V: TRBV12-3/TRBV12-4; J: TRBJ1-2; D: TRBD1; size: many; CDR3: CASSPTGVGYTF; DNA: TGTGCCAGCAGTCCGACAGGGGTGGGCTACACCTTC
V: TRBV20-1; J: TRBJ2-3; D: .; size: few; CDR3: CSVGGGVFTDTQYF; DNA: TGCAGTGTCGGGGGTGGGGTATTCACAGATACGCAGTATTTT
V: TRBV20-1; J: TRBJ2-3; D: .; size: many; CDR3: CSARWRGTDTQYF; DNA: TGCAGTGCTAGATGGCGGGGCACAGATACGCAGTATTTT
V: TRBV5-4; J: TRBJ1-4; D: TRBD1; size: .; CDR3: CASSSGQAINEKLFF; DNA: TGTGCCAGCAGCTCAGGACAGGCCATTAATGAAAAACTGTTTTTT